The sequence of this T cell receptor (beta chain) was determined in a study of T cell responses to AZD1222 COVID-19 vaccine (dated by TCRdb to 2020 to 2023). Looking at the study overall: TCR sequencing was performed for 230 to 250 trial participants, of whom 200 to 210 were given two doses of AZD1222 and around 26 were given two doses of MenACWY control vaccine. Trial participants were enrolled by age into 18-55, 56-69 and 70-plus year subgroups, with roughly 160, 29 and 62 TCR-sequenced participants respectively. Overall study outcomes, separate from this receptor: No day 14 peak-response samples were available, so repertoires were characterized only after the peak T cell response. The vaccine-associated CD4 TCRs covered the entire spike protein, and the dominant responses fell in regions 160-218 and 743-854. Reportedly, almost half of the unique spike-specific TCRs recognized epitopes lying outside the regions that are mutated in the B.1.351 and B.1.1.7 variants. The 56-69-year group was small, and its depth increase did not reach significance, likely because of low power. Participants were mostly white British, with more females than males. The authors suggested clonal diversity may have been underestimated. Conclusions about previously exposed vaccinees are limited, since just 5 to 7 AZD1222 recipients were seropositive for SARS-CoV-2 at baseline. A significant rise in spike-specific TCR breadth and depth was observed after two AZD1222 doses relative to day 0 and relative to MenACWY recipients.

In regard to this clone: Its antigen remains undetermined. Within one base of it there is no much larger clone, and no base qualities were kept.

Explained via the paper, the time point label denotes: about 28 days (+/-7) after the second vaccine dose. AZD1222 recipients given second doses at about 4 weeks or at about 12 weeks were pooled, since spike-specific TCR depth and breadth were not found to differ between the two schedules. The vaccinee samples were drawn from two UK trials, COV001 and COV002, one of which was a single-blind randomized controlled phase 2/3 trial testing AZD1222 (ChAdOx1 nCoV-19) in healthy adults. For TCRbeta chain sequencing, PBMC samples were collected from trial participants at day 0 and at day 28 after the second dose. The CDR3 regions of human TCRbeta chains were analyzed by immunosequencing. The authors' analysis ran thus. TCRs in the repertoires were matched against a reference library of SARS-CoV-2-specific TCRs that had been generated with the MIRA antigen-specificity platform. Breadth was defined as the fraction of unique TCRs that were SARS-CoV-2-associated, and depth was defined as the fraction of total T cells that were SARS-CoV-2-associated. Using the MIRA data, each spike-specific TCR was assigned both to the spike region to which the TCR was reactive and to a CD4 or CD8 class. Log10-transformed breadth and depth values were compared by one-way ANOVA with Sidak's multiple comparisons tests. Here the immuneACCESS table is served through TCRdb, limited to in-frame sequences with V and J called. Missing clones are a known gap in these copies; in checked studies unresolved V genes cover under half, and the rest lacks a known reason. The V and J calls and clone size come from that table; D and trimming were worked out from the DNA. The sample table contains roughly 60,000 clones; only one count was recorded for around 80% of them. The leading ten clones occupy less than 4.5% of the sample.

The CDR3 runs 14 amino acids, cysteine and phenylalanine included. The retained sequence is limited to the CDR3, 42 bases, with the frame set at the first base. V is shortened by 1 base, J by 4 bases, and the region joining them spans 10 bases. For CDR1 and CDR2, the germline V gene lists LGHNA and YNFKEQ. Recombination joined TRBV4-2 with TRBJ1-1; a tentative D call is TRBD1 (5 bases match). The clonotype was recovered from an adult who received the AZD1222 COVID-19 vaccine. Sequencing was performed on peripheral blood, taken 28 days after the second AZD1222 dose. The CDR3 reads as follows: CASSQGGASTEAFF. Read as DNA, the sequence is TGTGCCAGCAGCCAAGGGGGCGCCAGCACTGAAGCTTTCTTT.